This T cell receptor beta chain was sequenced for a study of blood T cell repertoires in COVID-19. Whole-study context: Sites in the United States, Italy and Spain provided acute and convalescent COVID-19 samples. Sources were T cells, B-cell-depleted T cells, or PBMCs; the material itself was cDNA or gDNA.

Trimming stripped 2 bases from V and 4 bases from J, with 7 bases between. The germline CDR1 and CDR2 sequences are SGDLS and YYNGEE. The CDR3 covers 14 residues. Resolution of symptoms, clearance, or two negative PCRs was present in recovered Cohort 3 donors. The data were produced by immunoSEQ multiplex PCR, yet TCRdb's version contains in-frame clones alone and is incomplete. The sample shows a few hundred thousand clones, more than 85% of them seen only once. This TCR derives from a woman in her twenties or thirties who had recovered from COVID-19. The chain is built from TRBV9 and TRBJ1-6; TRBD1 might be the D (5 bases). The source material was PBMCs or T cells enriched from blood (not recorded which). CDR3 sequence reads: CASSVTEYNSPLHF. The CDR3 DNA reads TGTGCCAGCAGCGTGACAGAGTATAATTCACCCCTCCACTTT.